Listed below are T cell receptor beta chains from one sample, sequenced in a study of blood T cell repertoires in COVID-19. TCRdb's table, derived via immunoSEQ multiplex PCR, lists solely in-frame clones and lacks some. The sample has some 250,000 clones; around 84% are singletons. Sequenced: peripheral blood. The source is an older woman with COVID-19, enrolled during active disease. CDR3s include the opening cysteine and the closing phenylalanine or tryptophan. D genes are given only for firm matches. Where a row states a size, it is once, few, many or the class of an expanded clone; other rows omit it.

V gene	D gene	J gene	clone size	CDR3 protein	CDR3 DNA
TRBV12-3/TRBV12-4	-	TRBJ2-2	-	CASSPFETGELFF	TGTGCCAGCAGTCCCTTCGAGACCGGGGAGCTGTTTTTT
TRBV5-1	-	TRBJ2-1	-	CASSFPTEPNEQFF	TGCGCCAGCAGCTTCCCTACTGAACCGAATGAGCAGTTCTTC
TRBV7-8	TRBD2	TRBJ2-4	-	CASSLSWREGRSKNIQYF	TGTGCCAGCAGCTTAAGTTGGCGGGAGGGCCGCTCCAAAAACATTCAGTACTTC
TRBV28	TRBD2	TRBJ2-7	-	CASSFLPSGSAWYF	TGTGCCAGCAGTTTCCTCCCAAGCGGGAGTGCCTGGTACTTC
TRBV7-8	TRBD2	TRBJ2-1	-	CASSWTSGSFNEQFF	TGTGCCAGCAGCTGGACTAGCGGGAGTTTCAATGAGCAGTTCTTC
TRBV19	TRBD1	TRBJ1-5	once	CASGTGSNQPQHF	TGTGCCAGTGGGACAGGCAGCAATCAGCCCCAGCATTTT
TRBV28	-	TRBJ1-1	-	CASSPRTVREAFF	TGTGCCAGCAGCCCCCGGACAGTTCGAGAGGCTTTCTTT
TRBV10-3	-	TRBJ1-6	-	CATREPGHGSPLHF	TGTGCCACCAGGGAACCGGGACACGGTTCACCCCTCCACTTT
TRBV7-7	-	TRBJ2-1	-	CASSLEASSNNEQFF	TGTGCCAGCAGCTTAGAGGCTAGCTCCAACAATGAGCAGTTCTTC
TRBV29-1	TRBD1	TRBJ1-1	-	CSGGTGVSSNTEAFF	TGCAGCGGCGGGACAGGGGTATCGTCGAACACTGAAGCTTTCTTT
TRBV5-6	-	TRBJ1-2	-	CASSSGTMRGYTF	TGTGCCAGCAGCTCCGGGACAATGAGAGGCTACACCTTC
TRBV19	TRBD1	TRBJ1-4	-	CASRPTGAGSEKLFF	TGTGCCAGTAGACCTACAGGGGCGGGAAGTGAAAAACTGTTTTTT
TRBV21-1	-	TRBJ2-1	once	CASSESSCLRGSSYNEQFF	TGTGCCAGCAGCGAATCTAGCTGTTTGCGGGGGAGCTCCTACAATGAGCAGTTCTTC
TRBV7-8	TRBD1	TRBJ2-7	-	CASSLVQGVGEQYF	TGTGCCAGCAGCTTAGTTCAGGGGGTTGGCGAGCAGTACTTC
TRBV9	-	TRBJ2-7	-	CASSVASWGRGVEQYF	TGTGCCAGCAGCGTAGCCTCTTGGGGCAGGGGAGTGGAGCAGTACTTC
TRBV29-1	-	TRBJ2-7	few	CSVLQGLGEQYF	TGCAGCGTTCTCCAGGGGCTGGGGGAGCAGTACTTC
TRBV19	-	TRBJ1-5	-	CASSQPATRGPQHF	TGTGCCAGTAGCCAGCCGGCCACCCGGGGGCCCCAGCATTTT
TRBV24-1	TRBD2	TRBJ2-1	-	CATRESGSSYNEQFF	TGTGCCACCAGGGAAAGCGGGAGCTCCTACAATGAGCAGTTCTTC
TRBV7-8	-	TRBJ2-1	once	CASSPIGGSYISEQFF	TGTGCCAGCAGCCCAATCGGGGGTAGCTACATCAGTGAGCAGTTCTTC
TRBV11-2	TRBD2	TRBJ2-5	-	CASSPPGTGGTQYF	TGTGCCAGCAGCCCCCCCGGGACGGGAGGGACCCAGTACTTC
TRBV6-5	TRBD1	TRBJ2-1	few	CASSSLGGMGGEQFF	TGTGCCAGCAGTTCTCTAGGGGGCATGGGTGGTGAGCAGTTCTTC
TRBV7-2	-	TRBJ2-2	-	CASSKPGNTGELFF	TGTGCCAGCAGCAAACCCGGGAACACCGGGGAGCTGTTTTTT
TRBV6-2/TRBV6-3	TRBD1	TRBJ1-4	-	CASSRDRDEKLFF	TGTGCCAGCAGTCGGGACAGGGATGAAAAACTGTTTTTT